This T cell receptor beta chain was documented in a study of blood T cell repertoires in COVID-19 (dated by TCRdb to 2020 to 2021). With regard to the full study: Collaborator samples came from the United States, Italy and Spain and covered acute and convalescent phases of COVID-19. The prospective study material was composed of cDNA or gDNA derived from T cells, B-cell-depleted T cells, or PBMCs. The dataset comprised deeply sampled blood TCRbeta repertoires from subjects exposed to, actively infected with, or recovered from COVID-19. A freely available public database, intended as a resource for researchers studying the immune response to SARS-CoV-2, is where the repertoires were released. The samples were drawn from the first 160 participants of the ongoing ImmuneRACE study and from 950 to 1,500 subjects provided by 6 global collaborators. Nearly every sample came with metadata listing a de-identified subject ID, COVID-19 status, age in years and sex. HLA class I and class II types, where available, came from metadata supplied by the sample provider rather than from assay-based typing.

V gives up 9 bases and J gives up 3 bases, and the segment between their germline ends measures 11 bases. From cysteine to phenylalanine, the CDR3 is 13 amino acids long. CDR3 DNA only is kept here, 39 bases in frame from base 1. Per the germline V gene (reference sequence), LNHDA is the CDR1 and SQIVND is the CDR2. TCRbeta CDR3 regions were amplified from genomic DNA using the immunoSEQ Assay, a bias-controlled multiplex PCR. Per the source publication's procedure: Within the assay, amplification of reference gene primers was used to estimate how many nucleated cells each sample contained. To quantify the absolute abundance of each unique TCRbeta CDR3 rearrangement, sequence reads were collapsed and filtered. For each sample, productive Simpson clonality was calculated as the square root of Simpson's diversity index across productive rearrangements. The immuneACCESS repertoire file appears here via TCRdb, limited to in-frame rearrangements. These files lack a portion of the clones; in checked studies, under half of the deficit traces to unresolved V genes, and the cause of the others is not known. That table gives V, J and clone size, and the DNA gave D and trimming. The sample data list around 100,000 clones, and more than 80% of these were observed just once. 24% of the sample is taken by the ten largest.

The full study reports these points: How much clinical and demographic metadata was included differed by source and by participant, and the metadata was provided uncurated.

The collaborating institutions used their own protocols to collect whole blood in K2EDTA tubes. For TCRbeta analysis, collaborators shipped samples in one of three forms: frozen whole blood, isolated PBMCs, or DNA extracted from either of those sample types. On this clone itself: Its binding antigen is unknown. No clone much larger than this one lies a single base away; base qualities are absent.

This clonotype was sampled from a human donor in a cohort sampled during active COVID-19. The sequencing sample was made of peripheral blood. The rearrangement joined TRBV19 to TRBJ1-4; TRBD1 could be the D gene, as 6 bases match. In nucleotide form, the sequence is TGTGCCAGACAGGGTCCTTCTAATGAAAAACTGTTTTTT. It specifies CARQGPSNEKLFF.